The TCR beta chain under discussion was sequenced for a study of CD8+ T cells in alopecia areata. Study context: Each of the treated patients was given oral tofacitinib, 5 to 10 mg twice daily, for moderate-to-severe alopecia areata. Tofacitinib exposure lasted 6 to 18 months, followed by 6 months off drug.

Germline CDR1 is SGHRS and CDR2 is YFSETQ. This CDR3 comprises 15 residues. Of note for this clone: What it binds is not known. Compared with germline, one end of the junction differs, possibly owing to a read error.

Sorting of PBMCs yielded the CD4+ and CD8+ T cells. RNA, once extracted, was reverse transcribed into cDNA for use as the sequencing template. Some clones are missing from TCRdb's copy, which holds only in-frame ones; the method was immunoSEQ multiplex PCR. Seen here are approximately 150,000 clones, 87% observed once, and the top ten hold about 16%. Findings of the study overall: Lesional tissue from the scalp (especially in alopecia totalis/universalis) showed higher clonality than normal scalp.

The chain is built from TRBV5-1 and TRBJ2-1, with 8 bases identical to TRBD2. Sequences were derived from CD8+ T cells sorted from blood, sampled at week 0. The sequence came from a human donor with alopecia areata. The CDR3 spells CTSSLGAGVRDEQFF. The DNA for the CDR3 is TGCACCAGCAGCCTCGGAGCGGGAGTTCGCGATGAGCAGTTCTTC.